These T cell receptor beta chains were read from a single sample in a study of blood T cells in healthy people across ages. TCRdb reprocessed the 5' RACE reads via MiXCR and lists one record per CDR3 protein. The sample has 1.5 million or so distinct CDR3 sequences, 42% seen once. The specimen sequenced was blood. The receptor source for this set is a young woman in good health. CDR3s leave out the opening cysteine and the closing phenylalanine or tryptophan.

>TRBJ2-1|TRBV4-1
ASSHTLTDNEQF
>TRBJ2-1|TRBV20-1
SAPFNNEQF
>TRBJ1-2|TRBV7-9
ASRHAASYGYT
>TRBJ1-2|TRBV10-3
AISEGTWDWGYT
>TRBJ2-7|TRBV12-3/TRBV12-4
ASTHTESSYEQY
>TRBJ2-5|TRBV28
ASSSRTGARETQY
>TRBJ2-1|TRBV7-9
ASSFSGLWDNEQF
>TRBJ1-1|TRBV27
ASRNGPAGTEAF
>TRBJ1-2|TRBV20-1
SAPQGDGYGYT
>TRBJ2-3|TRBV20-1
SARLVDTQY
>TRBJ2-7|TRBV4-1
ASSQDFRIGHSVYEQY
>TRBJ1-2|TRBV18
ASSPVQGQGAYGYT
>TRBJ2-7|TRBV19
ASSISGWLIYEQY
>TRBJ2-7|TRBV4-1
ASSPRASNSYEQY
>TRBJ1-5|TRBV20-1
SASRDIHQPQH
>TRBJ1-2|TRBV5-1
ASSLTGTDLGYT
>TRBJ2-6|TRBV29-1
SVVLLVSVLT
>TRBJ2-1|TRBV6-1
VSSRAGSSYNEQF
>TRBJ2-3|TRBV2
ASRKVGAGGDTQY
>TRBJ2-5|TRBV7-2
ASSQMGRGETQY
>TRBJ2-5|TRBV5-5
ASSFEDGGETQY
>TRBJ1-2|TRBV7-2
ASSPSAGLNYGYT
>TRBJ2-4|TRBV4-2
VSSQEEGAKNIQY
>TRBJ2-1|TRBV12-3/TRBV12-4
ASSPGLAGIYNEQF
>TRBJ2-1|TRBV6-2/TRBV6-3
ASSWNPNEQF
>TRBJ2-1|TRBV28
ASSLTGGYDEQF
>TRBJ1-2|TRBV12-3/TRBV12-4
ASSQITGDFGFYGYT
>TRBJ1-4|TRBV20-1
SARGLGGEEEKLF
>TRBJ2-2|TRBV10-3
AISEPATAELF
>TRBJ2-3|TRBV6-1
ASPQEGPGTDTQY
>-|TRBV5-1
ASSLWGNPCEQY
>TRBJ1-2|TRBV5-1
ASTPQTGDVYYGYT
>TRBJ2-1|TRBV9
ASSVQRLAGIYEQF
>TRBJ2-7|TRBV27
ASSPPGVAEQY
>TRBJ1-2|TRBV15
ATSRDRGQGHGYT
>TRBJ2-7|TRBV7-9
ASSVIGTRGSYEQY
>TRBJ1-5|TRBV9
ASSVGALENQPQH
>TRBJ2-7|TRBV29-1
SVRREQY
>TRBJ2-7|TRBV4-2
ASSQNHDGPYEQY
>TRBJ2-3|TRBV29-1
SVGATSGREDTQY
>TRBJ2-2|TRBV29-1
SVESQGVGRSNTGELF
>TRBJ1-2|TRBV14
ASSQDRQGVVDGYT
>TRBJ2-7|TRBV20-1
SASSLDRVSYEQY
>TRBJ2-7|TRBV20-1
SAPTGTGGSYEQY
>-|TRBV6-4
ASSDGQGSYNEQY
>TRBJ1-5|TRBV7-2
ASSPGVLTPNQPQH
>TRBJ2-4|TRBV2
ASSDPVLGAKNIQY
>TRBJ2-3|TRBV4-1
ASSDGGRGEGTDTQY
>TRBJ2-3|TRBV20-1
STRTGLGTETQY
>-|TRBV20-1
SAGVGTSHEQY
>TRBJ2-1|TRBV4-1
ASSQGESWRGSYNEQF